This T cell receptor beta chain was captured in a study of PD-1 blockade in classical Hodgkin lymphoma. CDR3 length: 10 amino acids. V lost 3 bases and J lost 6, with 6 bases in between. Per the germline V gene, CDR1 is DFQATT and CDR2 is SNEGSKA (reference sequence). Autologous stem cell transplantation was followed by relapse in every patient, and brentuximab vedotin exposure varied. With respect to this clone: What it binds is not known. Other DNA sequences of this sample code for an identical CDR3.

Study-wide results and limits: The diversity seen at baseline in complete responders resembled that of newly diagnosed patients.

The protocol was immunoSEQ multiplex PCR, while the TCRdb copy is restricted to in-frame clones and leaves out a portion. In the table there are around 30,000 clones, 60% to 75% of which are singletons. The source material was peripheral blood mononuclear cells (PBMCs), sampled before the second cycle of nivolumab. The receptor's source is a human donor with classical Hodgkin lymphoma. V and J are TRBV20-1 and TRBJ2-7; D remains ambiguous. CDR3 sequence: CSASSGEQYF. CDR3 sequence (DNA): TGCAGTGCTAGTTCCGGCGAGCAGTACTTC.